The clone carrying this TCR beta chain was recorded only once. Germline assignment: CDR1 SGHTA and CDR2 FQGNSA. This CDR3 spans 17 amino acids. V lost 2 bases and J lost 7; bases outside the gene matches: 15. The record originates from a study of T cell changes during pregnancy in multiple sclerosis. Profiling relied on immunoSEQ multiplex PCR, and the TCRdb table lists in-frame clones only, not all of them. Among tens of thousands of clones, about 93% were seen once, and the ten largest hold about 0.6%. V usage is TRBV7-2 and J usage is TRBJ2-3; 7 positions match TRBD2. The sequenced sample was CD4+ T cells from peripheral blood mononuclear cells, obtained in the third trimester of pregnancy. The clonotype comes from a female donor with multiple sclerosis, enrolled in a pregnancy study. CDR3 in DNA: TGTGCCAGCAGCTTAACTGGACAAGCGGGGCCCTCCCATACGCAGTATTTT. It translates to CASSLTGQAGPSHTQYF.